This T cell receptor beta chain was obtained from a study of cytomegalovirus exposure and HLA in healthy donors. Study summary: In terms of ancestry, the Caucasian-associated cluster contained around 79% of the approximately 430 genotyped donors.

The ends lost 5 bases at V and 6 bases at J; junction bases unmatched: 3. The CDR3 runs to 14 residues. The germline V gene encodes CDR1 LNHDA and CDR2 SQIVND (reference sequence). A multiplex PCR was run with 60 Vbeta primers and 13 Jbeta primers. Measured with immunoSEQ multiplex PCR; TCRdb has only the in-frame clones, and not every one. In all, the sample yields roughly 75,000 clones. The chain links TRBV19 to TRBJ1-5, with 11 bases identical to TRBD1. This clonotype was obtained from a boy aged 5 to 17 in good health and CMV-seronegative. The specimen sequenced was PBMCs. The CDR3 bases are TGTGCCAGTAGTGAGGGACAGGGGGTTCAGCCCCAGCATTTT. It translates to CASSEGQGVQPQHF.